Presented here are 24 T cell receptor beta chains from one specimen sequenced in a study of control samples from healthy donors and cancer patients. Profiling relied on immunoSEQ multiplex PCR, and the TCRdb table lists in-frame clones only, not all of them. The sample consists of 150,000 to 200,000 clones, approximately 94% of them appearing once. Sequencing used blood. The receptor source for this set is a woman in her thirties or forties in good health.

The CDR3 sequence: CASRRKTGRRFSDGYTF. The DNA of the CDR3 is TGTGCCAGCAGACGGAAGACAGGGAGGAGGTTTTCCGATGGCTACACCTTC. The rearrangement links TRBV7-9 to TRBJ1-2; 7 bases align to TRBD1. CDR3 length: 17 residues. The germline V gene has CDR1 SEHNR and CDR2 FQNEAQ (reference sequence). The J segment lost 6 bases and the V segment lost 6 bases, leaving 19 bases of the junction unmatched.

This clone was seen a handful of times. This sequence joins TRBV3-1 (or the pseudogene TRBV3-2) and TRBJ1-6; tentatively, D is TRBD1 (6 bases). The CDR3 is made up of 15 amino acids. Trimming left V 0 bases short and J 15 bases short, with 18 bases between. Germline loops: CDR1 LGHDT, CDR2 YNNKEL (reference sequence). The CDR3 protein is CASSQDRGGHSLLHF. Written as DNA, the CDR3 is TGTGCCAGCAGCCAAGATCGGGGGGGACATTCTCTCCTCCACTTT.

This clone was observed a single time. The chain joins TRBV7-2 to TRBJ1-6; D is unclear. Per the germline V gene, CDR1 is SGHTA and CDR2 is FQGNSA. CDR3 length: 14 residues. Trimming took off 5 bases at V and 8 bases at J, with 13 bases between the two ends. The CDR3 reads CASSARYGDSPLHF. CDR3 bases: TGTGCCAGCAGCGCCCGATACGGAGATTCACCCCTCCACTTT.

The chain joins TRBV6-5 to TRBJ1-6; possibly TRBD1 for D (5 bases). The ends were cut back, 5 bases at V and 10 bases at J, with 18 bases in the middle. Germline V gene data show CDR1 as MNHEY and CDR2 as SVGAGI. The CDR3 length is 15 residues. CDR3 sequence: CASSITGLRSSPLHF. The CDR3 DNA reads TGTGCCAGCAGTATTACGGGACTCAGGTCCTCACCCCTCCACTTT.

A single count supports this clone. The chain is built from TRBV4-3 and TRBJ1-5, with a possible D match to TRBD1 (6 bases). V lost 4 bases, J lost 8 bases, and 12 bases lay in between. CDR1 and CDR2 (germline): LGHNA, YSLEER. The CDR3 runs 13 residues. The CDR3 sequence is CASSPRGEKPQHF. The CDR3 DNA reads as TGCGCCAGCAGCCCGAGGGGGGAAAAGCCCCAGCATTTT.

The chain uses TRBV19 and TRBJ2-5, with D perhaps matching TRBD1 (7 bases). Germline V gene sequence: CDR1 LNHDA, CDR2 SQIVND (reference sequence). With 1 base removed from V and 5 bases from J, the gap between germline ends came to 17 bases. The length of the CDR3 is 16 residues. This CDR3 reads CASSIGAGGFRETQYF. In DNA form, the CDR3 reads TGTGCCAGTAGTATAGGTGCAGGGGGGTTCCGTGAGACCCAGTACTTC.

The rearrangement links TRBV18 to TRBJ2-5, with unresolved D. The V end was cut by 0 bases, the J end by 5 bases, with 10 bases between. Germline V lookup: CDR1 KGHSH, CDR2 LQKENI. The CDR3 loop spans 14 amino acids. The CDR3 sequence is CASSPPVSPETQYF. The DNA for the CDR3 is TGTGCCAGCTCACCACCGGTTTCCCCGGAGACCCAGTACTTC.

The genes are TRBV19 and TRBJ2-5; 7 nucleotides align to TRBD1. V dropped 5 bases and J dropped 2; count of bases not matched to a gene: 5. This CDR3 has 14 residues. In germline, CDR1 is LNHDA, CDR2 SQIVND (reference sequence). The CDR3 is CASSRMTGQETQYF. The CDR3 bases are TGTGCCAGTAGTCGAATGACAGGGCAAGAGACCCAGTACTTC.

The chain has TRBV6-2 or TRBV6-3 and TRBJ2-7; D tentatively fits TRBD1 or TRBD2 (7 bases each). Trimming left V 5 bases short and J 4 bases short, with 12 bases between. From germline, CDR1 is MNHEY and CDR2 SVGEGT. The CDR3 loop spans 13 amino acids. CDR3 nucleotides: TGTGCCAGCAGTAGCGGGACAGAGTACGAGCAGTACTTC. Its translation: CASSSGTEYEQYF.

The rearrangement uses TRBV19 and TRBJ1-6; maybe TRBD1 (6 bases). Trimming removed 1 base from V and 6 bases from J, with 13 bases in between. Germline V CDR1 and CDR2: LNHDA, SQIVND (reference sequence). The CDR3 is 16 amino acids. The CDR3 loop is CASSIVGGVRNSPLHF. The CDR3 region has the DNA TGTGCCAGTAGTATAGTCGGGGGCGTCCGTAATTCACCCCTCCACTTT.

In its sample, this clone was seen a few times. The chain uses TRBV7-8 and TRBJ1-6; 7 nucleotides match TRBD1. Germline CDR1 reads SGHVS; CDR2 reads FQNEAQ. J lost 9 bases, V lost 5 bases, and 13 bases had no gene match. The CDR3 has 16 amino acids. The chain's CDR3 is CASSRGRQGSGSPLHF. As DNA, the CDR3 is TGTGCCAGCAGCCGAGGAAGACAGGGATCGGGTTCACCCCTCCACTTT.

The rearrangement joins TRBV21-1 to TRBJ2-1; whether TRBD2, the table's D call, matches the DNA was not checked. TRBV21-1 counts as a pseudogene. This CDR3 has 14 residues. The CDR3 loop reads CASSKVGGSDEQFF. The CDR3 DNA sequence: TGTGCCAGCAGCAAAGTCGGGGGTAGTGATGAGCAGTTCTTC.

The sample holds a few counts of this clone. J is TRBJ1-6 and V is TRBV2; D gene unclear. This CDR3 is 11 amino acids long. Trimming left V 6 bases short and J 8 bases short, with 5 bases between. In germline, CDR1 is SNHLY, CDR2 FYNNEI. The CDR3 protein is CASRAYSPLHF. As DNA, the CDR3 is TGTGCCAGCAGAGCTTATTCACCCCTCCACTTT.

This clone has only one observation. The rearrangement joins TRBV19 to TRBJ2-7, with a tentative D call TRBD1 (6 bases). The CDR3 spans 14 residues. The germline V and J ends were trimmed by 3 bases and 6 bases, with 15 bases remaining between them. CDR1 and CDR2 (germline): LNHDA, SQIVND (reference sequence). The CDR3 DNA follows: TGTGCCAGTAGTATGACAGGTTATGGGTTCGAGCAGTACTTC. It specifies CASSMTGYGFEQYF.

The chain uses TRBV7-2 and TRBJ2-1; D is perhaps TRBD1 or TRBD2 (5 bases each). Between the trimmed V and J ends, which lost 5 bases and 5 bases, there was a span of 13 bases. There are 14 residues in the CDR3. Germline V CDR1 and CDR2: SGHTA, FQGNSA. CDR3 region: CASSVGTGDNEQFF. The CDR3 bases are TGTGCCAGCAGCGTCGGGACCGGCGACAATGAGCAGTTCTTC.

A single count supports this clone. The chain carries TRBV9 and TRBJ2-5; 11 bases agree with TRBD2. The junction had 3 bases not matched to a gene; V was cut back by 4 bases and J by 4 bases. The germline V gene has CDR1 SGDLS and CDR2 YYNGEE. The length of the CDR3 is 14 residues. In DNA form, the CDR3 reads TGTGCCAGCAGCATACTAGCGGGGGCAGAGACCCAGTACTTC. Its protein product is CASSILAGAETQYF. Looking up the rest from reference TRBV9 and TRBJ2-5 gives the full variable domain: DSGVTQTPKHLITATGQRVTLRCSPRSGDLSVYWYQQSLDQGLQFLIQYYNGEERAKGNILERFSAQQFPDLHSELNLSSLELGDSALYFCASSILAGAETQYFGPGTRLLVL.

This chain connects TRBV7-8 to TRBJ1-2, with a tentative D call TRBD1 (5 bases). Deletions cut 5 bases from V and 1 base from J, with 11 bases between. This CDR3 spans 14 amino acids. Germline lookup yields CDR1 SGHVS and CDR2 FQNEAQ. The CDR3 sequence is CASSTVTVNYGYTF. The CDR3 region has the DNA TGTGCCAGCAGCACGGTGACAGTTAACTATGGCTACACCTTC.

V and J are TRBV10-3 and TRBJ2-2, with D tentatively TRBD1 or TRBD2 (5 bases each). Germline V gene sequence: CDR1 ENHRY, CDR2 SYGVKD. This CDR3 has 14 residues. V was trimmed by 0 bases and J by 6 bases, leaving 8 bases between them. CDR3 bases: TGTGCCATCAGTGAGTCTATGGGGGCCGGGGAGCTGTTTTTT. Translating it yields CAISESMGAGELFF.

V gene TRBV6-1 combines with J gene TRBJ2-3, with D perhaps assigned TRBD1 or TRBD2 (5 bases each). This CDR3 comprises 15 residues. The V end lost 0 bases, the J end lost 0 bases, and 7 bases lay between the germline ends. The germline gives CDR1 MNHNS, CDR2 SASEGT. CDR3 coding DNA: TGTGCCAGCAGTGAAGCCGGGGACAGCACAGATACGCAGTATTTT. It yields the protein CASSEAGDSTDTQYF.

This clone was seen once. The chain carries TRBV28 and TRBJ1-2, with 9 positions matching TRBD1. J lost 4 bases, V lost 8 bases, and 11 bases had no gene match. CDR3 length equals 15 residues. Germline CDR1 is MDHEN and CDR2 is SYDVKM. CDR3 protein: CASEGGTGLSYGYTF. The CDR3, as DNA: TGTGCCAGCGAGGGCGGGACAGGGTTGAGCTATGGCTACACCTTC.

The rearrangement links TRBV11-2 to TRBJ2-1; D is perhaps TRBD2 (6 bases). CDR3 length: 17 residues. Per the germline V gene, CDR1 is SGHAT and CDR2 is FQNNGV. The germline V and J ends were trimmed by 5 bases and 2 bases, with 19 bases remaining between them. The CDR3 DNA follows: TGTGCCAGCAGCCCCCGTATAGCGGACGTTGCCTACAATGAGCAGTTCTTC. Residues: CASSPRIADVAYNEQFF.

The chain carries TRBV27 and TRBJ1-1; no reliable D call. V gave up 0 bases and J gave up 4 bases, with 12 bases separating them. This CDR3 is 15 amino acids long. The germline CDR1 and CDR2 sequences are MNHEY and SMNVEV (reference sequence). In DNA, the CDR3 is TGTGCCAGCAGTTTATCGGGGTTTCTGGTCACTGAAGCTTTCTTT. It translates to CASSLSGFLVTEAFF.

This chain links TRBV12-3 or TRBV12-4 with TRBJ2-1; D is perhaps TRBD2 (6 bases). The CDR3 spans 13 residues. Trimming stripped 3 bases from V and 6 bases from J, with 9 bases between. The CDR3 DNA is TGTGCCAGCAGTTTGCGGGGCCCCAATGAGCAGTTCTTC. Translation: CASSLRGPNEQFF.

CDR3 coding DNA: TGTGCCAGCAGCCGTGACACTAACTATGGCTACACCTTC. It yields the protein CASSRDTNYGYTF. J is TRBJ1-2 and V is TRBV7-9; D uncertain. V was trimmed by 5 bases and J by 0 bases, leaving 7 bases between them. Germline V gene lookup returns CDR1 SEHNR and CDR2 FQNEAQ (reference sequence). The CDR3 spans 13 residues.